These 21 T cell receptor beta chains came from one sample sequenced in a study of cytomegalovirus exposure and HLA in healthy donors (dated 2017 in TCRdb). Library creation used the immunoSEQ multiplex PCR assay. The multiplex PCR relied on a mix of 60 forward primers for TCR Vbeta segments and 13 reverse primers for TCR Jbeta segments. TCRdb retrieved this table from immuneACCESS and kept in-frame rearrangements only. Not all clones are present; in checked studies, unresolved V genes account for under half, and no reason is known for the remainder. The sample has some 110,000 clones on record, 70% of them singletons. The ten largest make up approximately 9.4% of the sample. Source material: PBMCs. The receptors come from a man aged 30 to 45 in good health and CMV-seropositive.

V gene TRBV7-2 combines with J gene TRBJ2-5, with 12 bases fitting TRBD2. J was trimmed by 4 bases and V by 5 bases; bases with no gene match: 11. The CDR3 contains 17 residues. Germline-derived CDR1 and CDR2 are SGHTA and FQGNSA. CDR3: CASSQNALAGGPETQYF. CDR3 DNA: TGTGCCAGCAGCCAAAATGCCCTAGCGGGAGGGCCAGAGACCCAGTACTTC.

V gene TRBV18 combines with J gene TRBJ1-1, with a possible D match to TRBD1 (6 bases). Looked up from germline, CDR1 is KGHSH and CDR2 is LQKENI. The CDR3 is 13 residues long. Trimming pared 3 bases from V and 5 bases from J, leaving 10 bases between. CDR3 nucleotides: TGTGCCAGCTCACCTCGGACAGATACTGAAGCTTTCTTT. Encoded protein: CASSPRTDTEAFF.

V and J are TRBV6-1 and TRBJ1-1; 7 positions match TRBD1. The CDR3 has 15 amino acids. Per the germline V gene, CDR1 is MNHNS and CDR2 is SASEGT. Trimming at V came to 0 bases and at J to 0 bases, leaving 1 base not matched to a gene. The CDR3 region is CASSEAGGLNTEAFF. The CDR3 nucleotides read TGTGCCAGCAGTGAAGCAGGGGGCTTGAACACTGAAGCTTTCTTT.

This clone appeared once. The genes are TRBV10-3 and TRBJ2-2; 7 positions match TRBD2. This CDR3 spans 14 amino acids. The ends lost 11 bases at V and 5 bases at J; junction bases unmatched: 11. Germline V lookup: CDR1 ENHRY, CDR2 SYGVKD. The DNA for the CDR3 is TGTGCCGCGGGGGACTCCTCGGGAACCGGGGAGCTGTTTTTT. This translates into CAAGDSSGTGELFF.

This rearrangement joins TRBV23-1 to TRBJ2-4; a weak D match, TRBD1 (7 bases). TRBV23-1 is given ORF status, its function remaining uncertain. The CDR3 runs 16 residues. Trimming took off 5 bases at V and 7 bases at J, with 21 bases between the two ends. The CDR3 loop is CASSSYQGEVGNIQYF. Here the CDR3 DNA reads TGCGCCAGCAGTTCTTACCAGGGGGAGGTTGGGAACATTCAGTACTTC.

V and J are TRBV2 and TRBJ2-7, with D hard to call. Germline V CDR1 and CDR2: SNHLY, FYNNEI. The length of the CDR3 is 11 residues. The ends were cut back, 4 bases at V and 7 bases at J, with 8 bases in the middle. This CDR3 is CASSALKEQYV. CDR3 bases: TGTGCCAGCAGTGCTTTAAAGGAGCAGTACGTC.

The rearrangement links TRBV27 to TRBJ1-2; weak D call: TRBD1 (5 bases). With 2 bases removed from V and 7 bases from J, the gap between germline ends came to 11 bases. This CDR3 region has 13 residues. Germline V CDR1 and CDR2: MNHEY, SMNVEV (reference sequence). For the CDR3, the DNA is TGTGCCAGCAGTTTACGCAGGGCGAGTGGCTACACCTTC. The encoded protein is CASSLRRASGYTF.

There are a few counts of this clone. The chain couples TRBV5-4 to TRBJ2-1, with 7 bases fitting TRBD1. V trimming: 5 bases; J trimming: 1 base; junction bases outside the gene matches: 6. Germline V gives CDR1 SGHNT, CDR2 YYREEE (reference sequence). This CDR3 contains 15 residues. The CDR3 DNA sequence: TGTGCCAGCAGTCCAGCAGGGGGTTCCTACAATGAGCAGTTCTTC. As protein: CASSPAGGSYNEQFF.

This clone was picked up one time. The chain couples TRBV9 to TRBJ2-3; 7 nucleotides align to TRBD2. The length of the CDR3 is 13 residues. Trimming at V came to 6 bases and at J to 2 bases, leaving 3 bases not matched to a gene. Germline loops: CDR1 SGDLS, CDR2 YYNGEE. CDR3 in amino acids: CASTRGTTDTQYF. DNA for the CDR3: TGTGCCAGCACGCGGGGGACCACAGATACGCAGTATTTT.

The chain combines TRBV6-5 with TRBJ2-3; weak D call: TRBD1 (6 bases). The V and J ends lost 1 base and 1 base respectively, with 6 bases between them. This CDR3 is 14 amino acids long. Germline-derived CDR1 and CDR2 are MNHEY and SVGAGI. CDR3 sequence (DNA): TGTGCCAGCAGTTACTACAGGGGCACAGATACGCAGTATTTT. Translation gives CASSYYRGTDTQYF.

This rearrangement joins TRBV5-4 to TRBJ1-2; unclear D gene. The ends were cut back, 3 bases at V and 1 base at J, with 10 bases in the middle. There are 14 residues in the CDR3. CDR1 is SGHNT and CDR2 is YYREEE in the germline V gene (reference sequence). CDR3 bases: TGTGCCAGCAGCTCTCCGTCGGGTAACTATGGCTACACCTTC. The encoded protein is CASSSPSGNYGYTF. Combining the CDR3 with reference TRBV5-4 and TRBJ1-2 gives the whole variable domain ETGVTQSPTHLIKTRGQQVTLRCSSQSGHNTVSWYQQALGQGPQFIFQYYREEENGRGNFPPRFSGLQFPNYSSELNVNALELDDSALYLCASSSPSGNYGYTFGSGTRLTVV.

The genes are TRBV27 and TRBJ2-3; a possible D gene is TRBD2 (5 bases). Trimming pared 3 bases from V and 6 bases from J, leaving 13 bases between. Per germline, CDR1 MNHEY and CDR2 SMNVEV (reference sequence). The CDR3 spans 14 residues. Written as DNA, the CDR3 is TGTGCCAGCAGTTTGCCGGGCTGGAGGGATACGCAGTATTTT. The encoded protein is CASSLPGWRDTQYF.

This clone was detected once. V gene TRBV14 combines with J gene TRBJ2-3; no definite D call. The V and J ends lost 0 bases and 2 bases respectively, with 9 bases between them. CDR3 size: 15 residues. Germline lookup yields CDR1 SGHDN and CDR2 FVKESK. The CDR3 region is CASSQDQAFTDTQYF. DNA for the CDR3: TGTGCCAGCAGCCAAGATCAGGCCTTCACAGATACGCAGTATTTT.

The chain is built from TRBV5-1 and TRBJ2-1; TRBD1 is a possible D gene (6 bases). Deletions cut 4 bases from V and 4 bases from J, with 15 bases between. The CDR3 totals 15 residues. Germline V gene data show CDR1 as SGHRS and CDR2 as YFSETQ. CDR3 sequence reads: CASSLAWTAYNEQFF. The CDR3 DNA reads TGCGCCAGCAGCCTCGCGTGGACAGCGTACAATGAGCAGTTCTTC. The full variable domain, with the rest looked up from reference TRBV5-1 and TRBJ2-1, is KAGVTQTPRYLIKTRGQQVTLSCSPISGHRSVSWYQQTPGQGLQFLFEYFSETQRNKGNFPGRFSGRQFSNSRSEMNVSTLELGDSALYLCASSLAWTAYNEQFFGPGTRLTVL.

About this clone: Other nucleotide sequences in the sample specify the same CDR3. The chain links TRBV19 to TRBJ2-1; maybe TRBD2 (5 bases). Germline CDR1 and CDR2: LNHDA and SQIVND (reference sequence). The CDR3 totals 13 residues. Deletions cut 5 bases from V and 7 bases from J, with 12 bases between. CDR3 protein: CASSATTGNEQFF. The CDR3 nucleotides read TGTGCCAGTAGTGCTACAACGGGGAATGAGCAGTTCTTC.

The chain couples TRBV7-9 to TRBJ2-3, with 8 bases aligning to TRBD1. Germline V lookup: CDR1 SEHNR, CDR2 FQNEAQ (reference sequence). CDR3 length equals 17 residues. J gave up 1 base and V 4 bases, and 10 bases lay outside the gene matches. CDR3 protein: CASSSPQQTGGTDTQYF. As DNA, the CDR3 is TGTGCCAGCAGCTCCCCGCAACAGACAGGGGGCACAGATACGCAGTATTTT.

In DNA, the CDR3 is TGCGCCAGCAGTGAACACAGGGGAAGCAATCAGCCCCAGCATTTT. Protein product: CASSEHRGSNQPQHF. The chain joins TRBV23-1 to TRBJ1-5, with TRBD1 identical over 7 bases. TRBV23-1 is annotated as an ORF whose role is uncertain. The V and J ends lost 5 bases and 1 base, in that order; junction bases with no gene match: 5. The CDR3 loop spans 15 amino acids.

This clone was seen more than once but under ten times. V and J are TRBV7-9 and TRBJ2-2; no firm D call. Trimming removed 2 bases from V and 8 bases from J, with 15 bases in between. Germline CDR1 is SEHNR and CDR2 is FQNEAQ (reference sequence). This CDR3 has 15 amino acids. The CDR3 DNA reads TGTGCCAGCAGCTTAACGACTCGGTCACGAGGGGAGCTGTTTTTT. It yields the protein CASSLTTRSRGELFF.

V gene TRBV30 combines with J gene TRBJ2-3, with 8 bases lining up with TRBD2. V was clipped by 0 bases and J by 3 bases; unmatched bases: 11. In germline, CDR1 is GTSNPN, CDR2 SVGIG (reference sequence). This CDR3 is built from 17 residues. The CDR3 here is CAWSVGGGHRRTDTQYF. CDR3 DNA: TGTGCCTGGAGTGTCGGGGGGGGGCATCGTAGGACAGATACGCAGTATTTT.

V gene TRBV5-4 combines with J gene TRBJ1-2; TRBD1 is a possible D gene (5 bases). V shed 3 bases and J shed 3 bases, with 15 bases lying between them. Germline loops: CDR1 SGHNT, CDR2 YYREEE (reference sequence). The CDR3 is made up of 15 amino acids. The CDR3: CASSYSYRTDYGYTF. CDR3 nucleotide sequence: TGTGCCAGCAGCTACTCTTACAGGACCGACTATGGCTACACCTTC.

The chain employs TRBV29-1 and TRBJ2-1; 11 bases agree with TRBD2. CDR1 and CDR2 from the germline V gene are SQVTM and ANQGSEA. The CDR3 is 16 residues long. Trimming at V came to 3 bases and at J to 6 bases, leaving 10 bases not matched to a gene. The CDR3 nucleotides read TGCAGCGTTGATCTCTTTCTAGCGGGGGGTCCCAATGAGCAGTTCTTC. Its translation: CSVDLFLAGGPNEQFF.